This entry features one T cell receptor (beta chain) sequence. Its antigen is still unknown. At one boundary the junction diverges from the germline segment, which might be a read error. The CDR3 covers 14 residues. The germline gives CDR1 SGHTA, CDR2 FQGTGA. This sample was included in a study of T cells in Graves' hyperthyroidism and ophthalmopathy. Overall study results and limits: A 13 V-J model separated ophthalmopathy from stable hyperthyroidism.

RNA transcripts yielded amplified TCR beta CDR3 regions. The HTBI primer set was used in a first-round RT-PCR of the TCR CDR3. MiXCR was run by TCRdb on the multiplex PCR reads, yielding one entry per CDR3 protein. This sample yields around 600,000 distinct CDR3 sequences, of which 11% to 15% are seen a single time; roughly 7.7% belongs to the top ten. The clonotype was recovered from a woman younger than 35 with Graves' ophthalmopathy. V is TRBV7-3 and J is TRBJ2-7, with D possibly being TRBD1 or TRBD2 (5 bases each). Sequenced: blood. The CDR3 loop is CTSSLGPRAYEQYF. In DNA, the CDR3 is TGTACCAGCAGCTTGGGGCCGCGGGCCTACGAGCAGTACTTC. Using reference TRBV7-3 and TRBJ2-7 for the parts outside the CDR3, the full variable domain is GAGVSQTPSNKVTEKGKYVELRCDPISGHTALYWYRQSLGQGPEFLIYFQGTGAADDSGLPNDRFFAVRPEGSVSTLKIQRTERGDSAVYLCTSSLGPRAYEQYFGPGTRLTVT.